This TCR beta chain was retrieved from a study of naive and memory T cell subsets (TCRdb year 2017). The study in broad terms: According to the figure summarizing the samples, there were around ten blood donors, 7 tuberculin skin test biopsies and 3 saline control biopsies. Skin biopsies were taken from tuberculin skin test sites or from saline-injected control sites and were processed for RNA extraction as described before. PCR2 was typically run as a SYBR Green qPCR and stopped at a set threshold, although low-input samples could use end-point PCR of about 6 cycles instead.

This clonotype qualifies as medium-sized (0.01 to 0.1%). Its antigen is not yet known. One base away there is no much larger clone; base qualities are not given. The protocol used for the library was UMI-ligation and nested PCR. The ligated cDNA was amplified by four rounds of PCR, in which nested alpha and beta constant region primers were used together with the SP2 primer. TCR RNA was reverse transcribed with SuperScript IV using alpha and beta constant region primers for the blood and skin samples. An oligonucleotide carrying the Illumina SP2 primer and a UMI was ligated to the 3' end of the cDNA by means of T4 RNA ligase 1. The 12-nucleotide UMI was composed of two random hexamers separated by an eight-base spacer, which was included to prevent hairpin formation. From the second PCR onward, the TCR alpha and beta chain libraries were handled separately, and dual indexing was used for multiplexing. After pooling, the indexed libraries were analyzed by capillary electrophoresis and sequenced on either an Illumina MiSeq or NextSeq. PhiX DNA at about 5-7.5% was added to the libraries to raise base diversity and improve cluster recognition. Turning to the authors' computational methods: Demultiplexor took UMIs from read 2, joined the UMIs to the TCR sequence from read 1, and separated reads according to sample indices. Decombinator identified V and J genes and V-J junctions, assigning each TCR a five-part identifier including V and J deletions. Collapsinator relied on UMIs to correct both sequencing errors and PCR amplification heterogeneity, producing a UMI-based abundance for each TCR. Identifiers were converted to nucleotide sequence by CDR3Translator and translated to amino acids, and CDR3 regions were extracted on the basis of terminal motifs. Error-corrected counts of alpha and beta TCRs from blood and skin were compared after being normalized to the amount of input RNA. TCRdb reran the public reads through fastp at Q25 and MiXCR, keeping productive beta chains. Rows are combined by CDR3 protein, so each entry shows the most common genes and DNA. None of the V and J calls come from the authors' own analysis; TCRdb made them. Present in this sample are 25,000 to 35,000 distinct CDR3 sequences, roughly 7.3% of which were seen just once. The ten largest make up 2.5% to 3.5% of the sample.

The CDR3 numbers 14 residues from cysteine through phenylalanine. Left in the record is the CDR3 DNA by itself, 42 bases read in frame from the first base. Ends trimmed: V by 2 bases, J by 13 bases; bases unmatched to a gene: 8. The germline V gene encodes CDR1 SNHLY and CDR2 FYNNEI. Study-wide findings and limitations: The potential sensitivity of the RNA-based method to TCR transcript changes with T cell activation and differentiation was acknowledged. TCR sequences were reportedly recovered from both types of skin biopsy, with far more TCRs being found at tuberculin skin test sites. The higher numbers of TCRs at tuberculin skin test sites were interpreted as T cell infiltration of a delayed type IV hypersensitivity reaction. Skin biopsy collection and RNA processing details were not given in the paper but referenced to earlier studies.

The intended sense of this specimen's treatment or condition label: skin biopsy from PPD injection site in Mantoux-positive individual. The study reported a robust and sensitive protocol to amplify, sequence and analyze TCRs, based on 3' ligation of a UMI-containing oligonucleotide to TCR cDNA. Tuberculin skin test biopsies were obtained from sites injected with PPD in individuals who had a positive Mantoux test. Before reverse transcription, total RNA that had not been cell sorted was treated with RQ1 DNase, with a target input of roughly 1 to 1,100 ng. To check how robust the pipeline was in samples where T cells make up a minority population, libraries were built from skin biopsies and whole blood.

The rearrangement combines TRBV2 with TRBJ1-5; 10 central nucleotides agree with TRBD1. The sample consisted of skin, taken from a tuberculin skin test site. This receptor was taken from an adult in good health. The nucleotides read TGTGCCAGCAGTGAATTAGAGGACAGGGGGGTTCAGCATTTT. Its amino acids are CASSELEDRGVQHF.